This TCR beta chain was found in a study of T cell responses to AZD1222 COVID-19 vaccine. Study details: Second-dose schedules of about 4 or about 12 weeks were combined. Findings and caveats of the study: Baseline serology detected seropositivity in only 5 to 7 AZD1222 recipients. A mostly white British donor set with more females was recruited, and clonal diversity was possibly underestimated. Close to half of spike-specific TCRs reportedly recognize unmutated variant regions.

With regard to this clone: Its antigen is undetermined.

Method: immunoSEQ multiplex PCR; TCRdb's copy keeps in-frame clones and lacks some. Here the sample spans around 86,000 clones, 90% being singletons. The V gene end was trimmed by 1 base and the J gene end by 6 bases; junction bases not matched to a gene: 5. Germline V gene lookup returns CDR1 SGHNT and CDR2 YENEEA. The CDR3 consists of 15 residues. The source material was peripheral blood, sampled on day 0 of AZD1222 vaccination. This clonotype was sampled from an adult in good health. This chain joins TRBV11-3 and TRBJ2-1, with TRBD2 identical over 8 bases. The CDR3 bases are TGTGCCAGCAGCTTAGGGCAGGGGACTAGCAATGAGCAGTTCTTC. It codes for CASSLGQGTSNEQFF.